The 13 T cell receptor beta chains given below trace back to one sample, sequenced in a study of T cell repertoires in cytomegalovirus infection. For these TCRs, the target antigens are not known. MiXCR, run by TCRdb on the reads, gives a single entry per CDR3 protein. In the table there are about 85,000 distinct CDR3 sequences, 45% to 55% of which are singletons. This specimen was CD8+ T cells from cultured PBMCs, taken from culture after CMV antigen stimulation. These TCRs come from a human donor in good health (CMV status not recorded). Some clones in this sample may be carry-over from other donors' samples.

This chain connects TRBV27 to TRBJ1-1, with a weak D call TRBD1 (5 bases). Germline lookup yields CDR1 MNHEY and CDR2 SMNVEV (reference sequence). Trimming removed 5 bases at V and 1 base at J, with 5 bases between. This CDR3 has 12 residues. CDR3 in DNA: TGTGCCAGCAGTACAGGGAACACTGAAGCTTTCTTT. Translated: CASSTGNTEAFF.

This clonotype was found a few times. The chain joins TRBV11-2 to TRBJ2-7, with 9 bases identical to TRBD2. V lost 5 bases and J lost 1; bases outside the gene matches: 6. This CDR3 is built from 15 residues. Germline-derived CDR1 and CDR2 are SGHAT and FQNNGV. CDR3 residues: CASSLSGRGSYEQYF. The DNA for the CDR3 is TGTGCCAGCAGCCTTAGCGGGAGAGGTTCCTACGAGCAGTACTTC.

V usage is TRBV28 and J usage is TRBJ2-7, with D possibly TRBD2 on 6 matching bases. Germline CDR1 reads MDHEN; CDR2 reads SYDVKM. V lost 8 bases and J 7 bases, leaving 15 bases between the germline ends. The CDR3 is 12 residues long. In DNA, the CDR3 is TGTGCCAGCGCGGGACGGTTAAAAGAGCAGTACTTC. Translated: CASAGRLKEQYF.

The chain combines TRBV15 with TRBJ2-3, with 7 bases that match TRBD1. The V gene end was trimmed by 0 bases and the J gene end by 4 bases; junction bases not matched to a gene: 10. This CDR3 is 17 amino acids long. Germline loops: CDR1 LNHNV, CDR2 YYDKDF (reference sequence). CDR3 sequence: CATSRDLRQGEPDTQYF. CDR3 in DNA: TGTGCCACCAGCAGAGATCTTCGACAGGGCGAACCAGATACGCAGTATTTT.

The J gene is TRBJ2-5, the V gene TRBV4-1; the D call may be TRBD1 or TRBD2 (6 bases each). CDR3 size: 14 residues. CDR1 MGHRA and CDR2 YSYEKL come from the germline V gene. With 5 bases removed from V and 5 bases from J, the gap between germline ends came to 15 bases. The CDR3 loop is CASSARWRGETQYF. The CDR3 nucleotides read TGCGCCAGCAGCGCCCGTTGGAGGGGGGAGACCCAGTACTTC.

In this sample, this clonotype turned up a few times. V and J are TRBV7-2 and TRBJ1-2, with a possible D match to TRBD1 (6 bases). The CDR3 sequence is 15 residues long. Trimming pared 4 bases from V and 10 bases from J, leaving 22 bases between. Germline-derived CDR1 and CDR2 are SGHTA and FQGNSA. The CDR3 is CASSSWTASISDYTF. CDR3 nucleotide sequence: TGTGCCAGCAGCTCATGGACAGCCTCTATATCGGACTACACCTTC.

This clonotype was seen just once. V is TRBV19 and J is TRBJ2-7, with 8 bases aligning to TRBD2. Germline V CDR1 and CDR2: LNHDA, SQIVND (reference sequence). Trimming took 5 bases from V and 1 from J; bases not matched to a gene: 10. The CDR3 is made up of 16 amino acids. The CDR3 sequence is CASSPDAAGASYEQYF. The CDR3 coding sequence is TGTGCCAGTAGTCCAGATGCAGCGGGGGCATCCTACGAGCAGTACTTC. The whole variable domain, remainder taken from reference TRBV19 and TRBJ2-7, is DGGITQSPKYLFRKEGQNVTLSCEQNLNHDAMYWYRQDPGQGLRLIYYSQIVNDFQKGDIAEGYSVSREKKESFPLTVTSAQKNPTAFYLCASSPDAAGASYEQYFGPGTRLTVT.

The rearrangement uses TRBV9 and TRBJ1-5, with TRBD1 matching over 8 bases. The CDR3 runs to 14 residues. CDR1 SGDLS and CDR2 YYNGEE come from the germline V gene. Unmatched junction bases numbered 7, after V lost 4 bases and J lost 7 bases. CDR3 nucleotides: TGTGCCAGCAGCCCCGGACAGGGTAGACAGCCCCAGCATTTT. This translates into CASSPGQGRQPQHF.

This clonotype was observed a few times. The chain joins TRBV7-3 to TRBJ2-3; D tentatively reads TRBD1 or TRBD2 (5 bases each). The V and J ends lost 3 bases and 0 bases respectively, with 10 bases between them. The CDR3 is 15 residues long. Germline CDR1 SGHTA, CDR2 FQGTGA. This CDR3 reads CASSFGTASTDTQYF. CDR3 nucleotide sequence: TGTGCCAGCAGCTTCGGGACGGCTAGCACAGATACGCAGTATTTT.

This sequence joins TRBV4-1 and TRBJ2-3; 7 nucleotides agree with TRBD2. Germline assignment: CDR1 MGHRA and CDR2 YSYEKL. This CDR3 spans 17 amino acids. V trimming: 1 base; J trimming: 2 bases; junction bases outside the gene matches: 9. The DNA of the CDR3 is TGCGCCAGCAGCCAAGGGGTAGCGGGTTCGTTCACAGATACGCAGTATTTT. Translation gives CASSQGVAGSFTDTQYF.

The chain links TRBV12-3 or TRBV12-4 to TRBJ2-4, with 9 bases lining up with TRBD1. V shed 5 bases, J shed 4 bases, and the junction held 6 bases outside the gene matches. This CDR3 contains 15 residues. In DNA, the CDR3 is TGTGCCAGCAGTCCCTCGGGACAGGGAAAAAACATTCAGTACTTC. Its protein product is CASSPSGQGKNIQYF.

The V and J genes are TRBV20-1 and TRBJ2-3; a weak D match, TRBD2 (5 bases). The germline V gene has CDR1 DFQATT and CDR2 SNEGSKA (reference sequence). Trimming removed 2 bases from V and 4 bases from J, with 19 bases in between. The CDR3 consists of 16 residues. The CDR3 nucleotides read TGCAGTGCTAGATTCGTCCACTCGCAACTAGCAGATACGCAGTATTTT. Translating it yields CSARFVHSQLADTQYF.

This clonotype was detected many times. The rearrangement uses TRBV7-6 and TRBJ2-6; D might be TRBD1 (5 bases). Trimming pared 5 bases from V and 2 bases from J, leaving 22 bases between. The V gene's germline CDR1 is SGHVS and CDR2 FNYEAQ. The CDR3 runs 19 residues. The CDR3 reads CASSPTTMTDLAGANVLTF. The CDR3 DNA sequence: TGTGCCAGCAGCCCTACTACCATGACAGATCTCGCTGGGGCCAACGTCCTGACTTTC.